This T cell receptor (beta chain) was sequenced for a study of cytomegalovirus exposure and HLA in healthy donors. Study observations and caveats: Most of the TCR beta V segments (in an earlier analysis) were productive either about 87% or about 30% of the time. Reported results showed that the classifier diagnosed cytomegalovirus status with high specificity and sensitivity. Common viral pathogens were later found to be apparently linked to several of the most significant clusters. DRB1 had the most TCR associations and HLA-C the fewest, a later analysis found, with rates varying by HLA locus.

There are 15 residues in the CDR3. V was clipped by 7 bases and J by 3 bases, with 19 bases between them. Germline V gives CDR1 MDHEN, CDR2 SYDVKM. PCR primers comprised 60 Vbeta and 13 Jbeta primers. Produced via immunoSEQ multiplex PCR; TCRdb's table is partial and in-frame only. The table lists around 88,000 clones, roughly 80% of them singletons. A word on this clone: The target antigen is unknown.

This clonotype was sampled from a man between 45 and 60 years old in good health and CMV-seropositive. The source material was PBMCs. The gene calls are TRBV28 and TRBJ2-7; possibly TRBD2 for D (6 bases). As DNA, the CDR3 is TGTGCCAGCACCTTTGACCGGGACTGGGACTACGAGCAGTACTTC. It yields the protein CASTFDRDWDYEQYF.